These 14 T cell receptor beta chains were sequenced from one sample in a study of early T cells in non-severe SARS-CoV-2 infection. TCRdb analysed the 5' RACE reads with MiXCR anew, one entry per CDR3 protein. This table holds more than 55,000 distinct CDR3 sequences, roughly 4.9% found once. The sample in question was whole blood, obtained at baseline. Receptor source: an adult who was a healthcare worker with PCR-confirmed SARS-CoV-2 infection or an uninfected control (not recorded which). The donor label of this sample is uncertain.

This clonotype was found a few times. This chain uses TRBV3-1 with TRBJ1-3, with D perhaps TRBD1 (6 bases). The V end lost 0 bases, the J end lost 4 bases, and 13 bases lay between the germline ends. The CDR3 runs 16 residues. Per germline, CDR1 LGHDT and CDR2 YNNKEL (reference sequence). The CDR3 DNA is TGTGCCAGCAGCCAAGATCTTTTGGGGGCAGGAAACACCATATATTTT. Protein sequence: CASSQDLLGAGNTIYF.

In nucleotides, the CDR3 is TGTGCCAGCAGCGGAGAGGTCTACTCTGGAAACACCATATATTTT. As protein: CASSGEVYSGNTIYF. The chain combines TRBV7-9 with TRBJ1-3; D is uncertain. The CDR3 has 15 amino acids. V lost 5 bases, J lost 0 bases, and 11 bases lay in between. Per the germline V gene, CDR1 is SEHNR and CDR2 is FQNEAQ (reference sequence).

This clonotype was detected ten times or more. The chain couples TRBV20-1 to TRBJ2-1; TRBD2 matches at 9 bases. Germline CDR1 reads DFQATT; CDR2 reads SNEGSKA (reference sequence). Germline trimming cut 6 bases from V and 2 bases from J; bases unmatched to any gene: 11. There are 16 residues in the CDR3. In DNA form, the CDR3 reads TGCAGTGCCACTGCCCGGGGACTAGCAACCTACAATGAGCAGTTCTTC. Protein: CSATARGLATYNEQFF.

This clonotype showed up just a few times. The chain uses TRBV3-1 and TRBJ1-4; the D gene is possibly TRBD1 (6 bases). Trimming stripped 1 base from V and 8 bases from J, with 14 bases between. CDR3 length: 15 amino acids. Germline V gene data show CDR1 as LGHDT and CDR2 as YNNKEL (reference sequence). CDR3 DNA sequence: TGTGCCAGCAGCCAAGTTTACGGGGGGGCGGAAAAACTGTTTTTT. Its translation is CASSQVYGGAEKLFF.

Sample share makes this clonotype medium-sized. The CDR3 DNA follows: TGTGCCAGCAGTGAAGTCTGGGAAGGCGGGGAGCTGTTTTTT. Encoded protein: CASSEVWEGGELFF. V gene TRBV6-1 combines with J gene TRBJ2-2; the D is unclear. CDR3 length: 14 residues. Trimming cost V 1 base and J 7 bases, with 10 bases left between them. Per germline, CDR1 MNHNS and CDR2 SASEGT.

This clonotype is medium-sized (0.01 to 0.1%) by share. This chain joins TRBV28 and TRBJ1-1, with D unclear. There are 13 residues in the CDR3. CDR1 is MDHEN and CDR2 is SYDVKM in the germline V gene. The V end lost 7 bases, the J end lost 3 bases, and 12 bases lay between the germline ends. The DNA for the CDR3 is TGTGCCAGCATCAAGCACGGTGACACTGAAGCTTTCTTT. Translating it yields CASIKHGDTEAFF.

This clonotype was observed at least ten times. CDR3 coding DNA: TGTGCCAGCTCCGGACTAGCGGGGGATACGCAGTATTTT. Its translation is CASSGLAGDTQYF. The rearrangement uses TRBV6-1 and TRBJ2-3, with 12 bases fitting TRBD2. The length of the CDR3 is 13 residues. J was trimmed by 6 bases and V by 8 bases; bases with no gene match: 3. CDR1 and CDR2 (germline): MNHNS, SASEGT.

This clonotype was recorded many times. V gene TRBV18 combines with J gene TRBJ1-1; possible D gene TRBD1, 5 bases. Germline CDR1 is KGHSH and CDR2 is LQKENI. The V end was cut by 3 bases, the J end by 4 bases, with 18 bases between. The CDR3 runs to 16 residues. The CDR3, as DNA: TGTGCCAGCTCACCGGGACGGATGATTGGTCCCACTGAAGCTTTCTTT. Protein: CASSPGRMIGPTEAFF.

The chain links TRBV7-9 to TRBJ2-2; 7 bases are shared with TRBD1. The CDR3 has 17 residues. From germline, CDR1 is SEHNR and CDR2 FQNEAQ (reference sequence). With V trimmed by 5 bases and J by 3 bases, 12 bases remained unmatched. CDR3 nucleotide sequence: TGTGCCAGCAGCCTACCGACCCGACAGGGATACACCGGGGAGCTGTTTTTT. Amino acid sequence: CASSLPTRQGYTGELFF.

This clonotype was recorded many times. This chain uses TRBV5-1 with TRBJ1-1; D is perhaps TRBD1 (6 bases). V lost 7 bases and J 0 bases, leaving 13 bases between the germline ends. CDR3 length equals 14 residues. Germline CDR1 is SGHRS and CDR2 is YFSETQ. CDR3 residues: CASQQGQMNTEAFF. The CDR3 DNA sequence: TGCGCCAGCCAACAAGGACAGATGAACACTGAAGCTTTCTTT. The full variable domain, with the rest looked up from reference TRBV5-1 and TRBJ1-1, is KAGVTQTPRYLIKTRGQQVTLSCSPISGHRSVSWYQQTPGQGLQFLFEYFSETQRNKGNFPGRFSGRQFSNSRSEMNVSTLELGDSALYLCASQQGQMNTEAFFGQGTRLTVV.

The chain couples TRBV11-1 to TRBJ2-7, with 7 bases that match TRBD2. Germline V gives CDR1 SGHAT, CDR2 FQDESV (reference sequence). Unmatched junction bases numbered 8, after V lost 1 base and J lost 2 bases. The CDR3 runs 16 residues. CDR3 loop: CASSLGASGPAYEQYF. The CDR3 region has the DNA TGTGCCAGCAGCTTAGGAGCTAGCGGTCCTGCCTACGAGCAGTACTTC.

The chain couples TRBV4-1 to TRBJ2-7; either TRBD1 or TRBD2 may supply D (5 bases each). V was trimmed by 0 bases and J by 2 bases, leaving 14 bases between them. Per the germline V gene, CDR1 is MGHRA and CDR2 is YSYEKL. The CDR3 has 16 residues. The CDR3 protein is CASSQDPMGRTYEQYF. CDR3 bases: TGCGCCAGCAGCCAAGATCCGATGGGACGGACCTACGAGCAGTACTTC.

J is TRBJ2-1 and V is TRBV7-9, with D perhaps matching TRBD1 or TRBD2 (5 bases each). Trimming took 1 base from V and 8 from J, leaving 12 bases between them. CDR1 SEHNR and CDR2 FQNEAQ come from the germline V gene (reference sequence). The length of the CDR3 is 14 residues. The chain's CDR3 is CASSLVGPRDEQFF. The CDR3 coding sequence is TGTGCCAGCAGCTTAGTGGGGCCGCGGGATGAGCAGTTCTTC. Filled out from reference TRBV7-9 and TRBJ2-1, the complete variable domain reads DTGVSQNPRHKITKRGQNVTFRCDPISEHNRLYWYRQTLGQGPEFLTYFQNEAQLEKSRLLSDRFSAERPKGSFSTLEIQRTEQGDSAMYLCASSLVGPRDEQFFGPGTRLTVL.

This clonotype was counted many times. V and J are TRBV20-1 and TRBJ1-2, with D perhaps TRBD1 (5 bases). Trimming removed 5 bases from V and 4 bases from J, with 14 bases in between. Germline values: CDR1 DFQATT, CDR2 SNEGSKA (reference sequence). CDR3 length: 13 residues. CDR3 loop: CSADMGPSYGYTF. The CDR3, as DNA: TGCAGTGCTGACATGGGACCGAGCTATGGCTACACCTTC.